The 8 T cell receptor beta chains below were found in one sample sequenced in a study of blood T cell repertoires in COVID-19. The repertoire was sequenced with immunoSEQ multiplex PCR; TCRdb's copy has only in-frame clones and lacks some. This repertoire shows around 73,000 clones, about 80% found once; its top ten account for 25% to 30%. Sequenced: peripheral blood. All receptors derive from a human donor in a cohort sampled during active COVID-19.

The chain combines TRBV9 with TRBJ1-6; D gene ambiguous. From germline, CDR1 is SGDLS and CDR2 YYNGEE. Trimming took off 4 bases at V and 8 bases at J, with 7 bases between the two ends. The length of the CDR3 is 12 residues. For the CDR3, the DNA is TGTGCCAGCAGCTCTCGGGATTCACCCCTCCACTTT. Amino acid sequence: CASSSRDSPLHF. Variable domain in full (rest from reference TRBV9 and TRBJ1-6): DSGVTQTPKHLITATGQRVTLRCSPRSGDLSVYWYQQSLDQGLQFLIQYYNGEERAKGNILERFSAQQFPDLHSELNLSSLELGDSALYFCASSSRDSPLHFGNGTRLTVT.

Ten or more counts support this clone. J is TRBJ2-1 and V is TRBV23-1; tentative D call: TRBD2 (6 bases). TRBV23-1 is an ORF; its function is uncertain. The germline V and J ends were trimmed by 9 bases and 7 bases, with 16 bases remaining between them. The CDR3 loop spans 13 amino acids. The CDR3 nucleotides read TGCGCCAGTGATGGGACTGCATTGAATGAGCAGTTCTTC. Its protein is CASDGTALNEQFF.

This clone was observed a single time. The rearrangement links TRBV15 to TRBJ2-5; 11 nucleotides line up with TRBD2. Per germline, CDR1 LNHNV and CDR2 YYDKDF (reference sequence). With 8 bases clipped from V and 6 bases from J, the junction kept 8 bases outside the gene matches. The CDR3 is 14 amino acids. CDR3 residues: CATEPTSGVKTQYF. The CDR3 DNA reads as TGTGCCACCGAACCGACTAGCGGGGTGAAGACCCAGTACTTC.

The chain employs TRBV19 and TRBJ1-5, with D uncertain. Germline V CDR1 and CDR2: LNHDA, SQIVND (reference sequence). There are 12 residues in the CDR3. The ends were cut back, 9 bases at V and 9 bases at J, with 15 bases in the middle. Written as DNA, the CDR3 is TGTGCCAGCACCGACAACCTGGGGCCCCAGCATTTT. Amino acids: CASTDNLGPQHF.

This rearrangement joins TRBV19 to TRBJ1-5; 8 positions match TRBD1. The CDR3 spans 13 residues. The junction had 3 bases not matched to a gene; V was cut back by 10 bases and J by 1 base. The germline CDR1 and CDR2 sequences are LNHDA and SQIVND (reference sequence). This chain's CDR3 is CATWTGSNQPQHF. For the CDR3, the DNA is TGTGCCACCTGGACAGGGAGCAATCAGCCCCAGCATTTT.

The rearrangement links TRBV7-8 to TRBJ2-7, with D uncertain. The V gene's germline CDR1 is SGHVS and CDR2 FQNEAQ. The CDR3 runs 14 residues. V lost 2 bases and J 0 bases, leaving 8 bases between the germline ends. The CDR3 here is CASSLQALSYEQYF. The CDR3 bases are TGTGCCAGCAGCTTACAGGCCCTCTCCTACGAGCAGTACTTC.

This clone was detected only once. The chain recombines TRBV6-5 with TRBJ2-1, with 9 bases matching TRBD1. The V and J ends lost 4 bases and 8 bases, in that order; junction bases with no gene match: 6. CDR1 and CDR2 (germline): MNHEY, SVGAGI. The CDR3 is made up of 14 amino acids. CDR3 in amino acids: CASSSDRGGDEQFF. CDR3 bases: TGTGCCAGCAGTTCCGACAGGGGGGGGGATGAGCAGTTCTTC.

About this clone itself: The same CDR3 can be traced to other DNA sequences in this sample. The chain has TRBV5-1 and TRBJ2-5; D is unresolved. The CDR3 is 12 amino acids. Germline values: CDR1 SGHRS, CDR2 YFSETQ. Trimming removed 0 bases at V and 5 bases at J, with 5 bases between. This CDR3 reads CASSLAGETQYF. DNA of the CDR3: TGCGCCAGCAGCTTGGCCGGGGAGACCCAGTACTTC.